This entry lists 29 T cell receptor beta chains sequenced from one sample in a study of T-cell reconstitution after alpha-beta-depleted transplantation in children. Molecular barcoding with unique molecular identifiers was used for the TCRbeta library. One entry per CDR3 protein results from TCRdb running MiXCR on the PCR reads. This sample has hundreds of thousands of distinct CDR3 sequences; 16% occur once, and the top ten carry under 1.2%. The sequenced sample was PBMCs from the stem cell graft donor, obtained from the stem cell graft. These receptors came from a human donor who donated a stem cell graft to a child with acute myeloid leukemia.

This clonotype was recorded many times. The V call is TRBV7-2, the J call TRBJ1-1, with D maybe TRBD1 (6 bases). The CDR3 sequence is 15 residues long. Trimming shortened V by 2 bases and J by 0 bases, and 10 bases separated the two germline ends. Per the germline V gene, CDR1 is SGHTA and CDR2 is FQGNSA. Here the CDR3 DNA reads TGTGCCAGCAGCTTACCGCAGGGGTTGAACACTGAAGCTTTCTTT. Amino acid sequence: CASSLPQGLNTEAFF.

This chain uses TRBV29-1 with TRBJ1-2; TRBD1 aligns across 8 bases. The length of the CDR3 is 16 residues. Trimming cost V 7 bases and J 0 bases; bases outside gene matches: 13. Germline CDR1 SQVTM, CDR2 ANQGSEA. In nucleotides, the CDR3 is TGCAGCGCCAGGCCACCGGGACAGGCGCCTAACTATGGCTACACCTTC. Amino acid sequence: CSARPPGQAPNYGYTF.

The sample holds many counts of this clonotype. CDR3 in DNA: TGCAGTGCTAAACCCAGAGACAGGGGACGAAGAGAAAAACTGTTTTTT. It codes for CSAKPRDRGRREKLFF. The chain is built from TRBV20-1 and TRBJ1-4; TRBD1 aligns across 8 bases. Germline CDR1 DFQATT, CDR2 SNEGSKA (reference sequence). Trimming took 4 bases from V and 8 from J; bases not matched to a gene: 15. This CDR3 has 16 residues.

The chain uses TRBV7-2 and TRBJ1-5, with D perhaps TRBD1 (5 bases). Trimming left V 1 base short and J 3 bases short, with 10 bases between. Per the germline V gene, CDR1 is SGHTA and CDR2 is FQGNSA. The CDR3 covers 15 residues. The CDR3 reads CASSLVGPNNQPQHF. The CDR3 DNA reads TGTGCCAGCAGCTTAGTGGGACCGAACAATCAGCCCCAGCATTTT.

This clonotype was detected many times. The chain carries TRBV12-3 or TRBV12-4 and TRBJ1-1; D may be TRBD1 (6 bases). CDR3 length: 15 residues. V lost 1 base, J lost 4 bases, and 13 bases lay in between. CDR3 coding DNA: TGTGCCAGCAGTTTAGGGGGCGGCAGGGGCACTGAAGCTTTCTTT. Amino acids: CASSLGGGRGTEAFF.

As regards this clonotype: A much larger clone differs by one base, so this may be a read error. V and J are TRBV6-1 and TRBJ1-2, with 8 bases aligning to TRBD1. Trimming took 10 bases from V and 4 from J; bases not matched to a gene: 14. Per the germline V gene, CDR1 is MNHNS and CDR2 is SASEGT. The CDR3 length is 15 residues. CDR3 nucleotides: TGTGCCATCGGGAACGGGGGACAGGCACGCTATGGCTACACCTTC. Amino acid sequence: CAIGNGGQARYGYTF.

The J gene is TRBJ2-1, the V gene TRBV15, with D possibly TRBD2 on 5 matching bases. Trimming removed 1 base at V and 10 bases at J, with 14 bases between. The germline CDR1 and CDR2 sequences are LNHNV and YYDKDF (reference sequence). This CDR3 is built from 14 residues. The CDR3 reads CATSRVYGSTEQFF. CDR3 coding DNA: TGTGCCACCAGCAGAGTTTATGGGAGCACGGAGCAGTTCTTC. Based on the CDR3 plus reference TRBV15 and TRBJ2-1, the full variable domain is DAMVIQNPRYQVTQFGKPVTLSCSQTLNHNVMYWYQQKSSQAPKLLFHYYDKDFNNEADTPDNFQSRRPNTSFCFLDIRSPGLGDTAMYLCATSRVYGSTEQFFGPGTRLTVL.

This clonotype was observed a few times. The chain uses TRBV6-2 or TRBV6-3 and TRBJ2-4; possibly TRBD2 for D (5 bases). Germline V lookup: CDR1 MNHEY, CDR2 SVGEGT. There are 16 residues in the CDR3. Trimming removed 5 bases at V and 0 bases at J, with 14 bases between. CDR3 nucleotide sequence: TGTGCCAGCAGTAAGGATCCCGGGAAAGCCAAAAACATTCAGTACTTC. This encodes CASSKDPGKAKNIQYF.

This clonotype appeared a few times. The V gene is TRBV15, the J gene TRBJ1-1; no clear D. The ends were cut back, 1 base at V and 8 bases at J, with 11 bases in the middle. The germline CDR1 and CDR2 sequences are LNHNV and YYDKDF (reference sequence). The CDR3 is 13 residues long. The CDR3 is CATSRASASEAFF. The CDR3 bases are TGTGCCACCAGCAGAGCGTCGGCCAGCGAAGCTTTCTTT.

The chain links TRBV7-9 to TRBJ2-2; D is ambiguous. From germline, CDR1 is SEHNR and CDR2 FQNEAQ (reference sequence). V lost 5 bases and J 4 bases, leaving 17 bases between the germline ends. The CDR3 runs 16 residues. The CDR3, as DNA: TGTGCCAGCAGCCGTGCCAGGTCTCTAGTCACCGGGGAGCTGTTTTTT. Translation: CASSRARSLVTGELFF. Full variable domain (missing parts from reference TRBV7-9 and TRBJ2-2): DTGVSQNPRHKITKRGQNVTFRCDPISEHNRLYWYRQTLGQGPEFLTYFQNEAQLEKSRLLSDRFSAERPKGSFSTLEIQRTEQGDSAMYLCASSRARSLVTGELFFGEGSRLTVL.

In this sample, this clonotype turned up a few times. The chain uses TRBV6-1 and TRBJ2-1, with D possibly called TRBD1 or TRBD2 (5 bases each). Germline values: CDR1 MNHNS, CDR2 SASEGT. CDR3 size: 14 residues. The germline V and J ends were trimmed by 6 bases and 2 bases, with 11 bases remaining between them. Written as DNA, the CDR3 is TGTGCCAGCAGAGAGGGGACCCCCTACAATGAGCAGTTCTTC. Protein sequence: CASREGTPYNEQFF.

This clonotype showed up many times. The chain has TRBV7-9 and TRBJ1-2; TRBD1 aligns across 8 bases. In germline, CDR1 is SEHNR, CDR2 FQNEAQ (reference sequence). The J segment lost 6 bases and the V segment lost 3 bases, leaving 6 bases of the junction unmatched. The CDR3 is 14 amino acids. The DNA of the CDR3 is TGTGCCAGCAGCTTTCCCGCAGGGGGCAATGGCTACACCTTC. It encodes CASSFPAGGNGYTF. The full variable domain, with the rest looked up from reference TRBV7-9 and TRBJ1-2, is DTGVSQNPRHKITKRGQNVTFRCDPISEHNRLYWYRQTLGQGPEFLTYFQNEAQLEKSRLLSDRFSAERPKGSFSTLEIQRTEQGDSAMYLCASSFPAGGNGYTFGSGTRLTVV.

This clonotype was counted only a few times. V is TRBV7-8 and J is TRBJ2-3, with 10 bases identical to TRBD2. The germline V gene encodes CDR1 SGHVS and CDR2 FQNEAQ. The V gene end was trimmed by 4 bases and the J gene end by 4 bases; junction bases not matched to a gene: 2. The length of the CDR3 is 14 residues. The CDR3 DNA follows: TGTGCCAGCAGCTGGGGACTAGCGCCAGATACGCAGTATTTT. Its translation: CASSWGLAPDTQYF.

This clonotype occurred a few times. The chain has TRBV28 and TRBJ2-3; 7 nucleotides line up with TRBD2. The CDR3 runs to 14 residues. V lost 3 bases, J lost 5 bases, and 5 bases stayed unmatched. From germline, CDR1 is MDHEN and CDR2 SYDVKM. The CDR3 reads CASSLESGIDTQYF. In DNA form, the CDR3 reads TGTGCCAGCAGTTTGGAAAGCGGGATAGATACGCAGTATTTT. Drawing the rest from reference TRBV28 and TRBJ2-3, the complete variable domain is DVKVTQSSRYLVKRTGEKVFLECVQDMDHENMFWYRQDPGLGLRLIYFSYDVKMKEKGDIPEGYSVSREKKERFSLILESASTNQTSMYLCASSLESGIDTQYFGPGTRLTVL.

This chain joins TRBV5-6 and TRBJ2-7; D gene unclear. The CDR3 loop spans 14 amino acids. Germline CDR1 is SGHDT and CDR2 is YYEEEE. Trimming cost V 2 bases and J 0 bases, with 9 bases left between them. CDR3 DNA sequence: TGTGCCAGCAGCTTAGGCTGGAACTCCTACGAGCAGTACTTC. Its translation: CASSLGWNSYEQYF.

Ten or more counts support this clonotype. The V and J genes are TRBV5-1 and TRBJ2-1, with TRBD1 matching over 9 bases. There are 15 residues in the CDR3. Germline V CDR1 and CDR2: SGHRS, YFSETQ. Losses at the gene ends were 1 base for V and 7 bases for J; bases not matched to a gene: 6. CDR3 DNA: TGCGCCAGCAGCTTGAGGGGGGACAGGGATAATGAGCAGTTCTTC. This translates into CASSLRGDRDNEQFF.

This clonotype was observed a handful of times. The chain is built from TRBV5-1 and TRBJ2-1, with 15 bases identical to TRBD2. Per germline, CDR1 SGHRS and CDR2 YFSETQ. This CDR3 spans 18 amino acids. J lost 2 bases, V lost 5 bases, and 8 bases had no gene match. CDR3 sequence: CASRSGLAGGQTYNEQFF. In DNA, the CDR3 is TGCGCCAGCAGATCGGGACTAGCGGGGGGTCAGACCTACAATGAGCAGTTCTTC.

The chain has TRBV20-1 and TRBJ2-6; 7 nucleotides line up with TRBD1. This CDR3 region has 15 residues. Germline V gene lookup returns CDR1 DFQATT and CDR2 SNEGSKA (reference sequence). V trimming: 5 bases; J trimming: 2 bases; junction bases outside the gene matches: 6. The CDR3 sequence is CSAWDSLTGANVLTF. The CDR3 coding sequence is TGCAGTGCTTGGGACAGTCTGACTGGGGCCAACGTCCTGACTTTC.

Only a few counts were recorded for this clonotype. The CDR3 region is CASRRAGVRTEAFF. The CDR3 bases are TGTGCCAGCAGACGTGCAGGGGTTAGGACTGAAGCTTTCTTT. The chain has TRBV6-1 and TRBJ1-1, with D possibly matching TRBD1 (6 bases). This CDR3 has 14 residues. The ends were cut back, 6 bases at V and 5 bases at J, with 16 bases in the middle. Per germline, CDR1 MNHNS and CDR2 SASEGT.

This clonotype was seen at least ten times. The chain links TRBV12-3 or TRBV12-4 to TRBJ2-5; D is perhaps TRBD1 (5 bases). The CDR3 covers 13 residues. V was clipped by 5 bases and J by 4 bases, with 11 bases between them. Here the CDR3 DNA reads TGTGCCAGCAGTCCTTTCAGGGCAGAGACCCAGTACTTC. It specifies CASSPFRAETQYF.

The sample holds a few counts of this clonotype. The chain links TRBV20-1 to TRBJ2-7; D call uncertain. The germline V gene encodes CDR1 DFQATT and CDR2 SNEGSKA (reference sequence). V dropped 4 bases and J dropped 0 bases, with 16 bases sitting between them. The CDR3 extends over 15 amino acids. The CDR3 here is CSAMDAPESSYEQYF. In nucleotides, the CDR3 is TGCAGTGCTATGGACGCCCCCGAAAGCTCCTACGAGCAGTACTTC.

The sample holds one count of this clonotype. This rearrangement joins TRBV4-3 to TRBJ2-3, with 9 bases fitting TRBD2. The CDR3 sequence is 16 residues long. Per germline, CDR1 LGHNA and CDR2 YSLEER. V lost 2 bases to trimming and J lost 2 bases; unmatched junction nucleotides: 5. The CDR3 loop is CASSQRAGGTTDTQYF. The DNA for the CDR3 is TGCGCCAGCAGCCAACGAGCGGGGGGAACCACAGATACGCAGTATTTT.

This clonotype showed up just a few times. The chain carries TRBV20-1 and TRBJ2-5, with 8 positions matching TRBD2. Trimming removed 1 base from V and 3 bases from J; junction bases left unmatched: 16. CDR3 length: 18 residues. CDR1 is DFQATT, CDR2 SNEGSKA, per germline (reference sequence). The CDR3 region has the DNA TGCAGTGCTAGAGGGTCGGAGCGGGGGTCCAGAGGGGAAGAGACCCAGTACTTC. Encoded protein: CSARGSERGSRGEETQYF.

The chain joins TRBV7-9 to TRBJ1-4, with D hard to call. Trimming took off 2 bases at V and 10 bases at J, with 8 bases between the two ends. This CDR3 comprises 12 residues. The germline V gene encodes CDR1 SEHNR and CDR2 FQNEAQ (reference sequence). The CDR3 reads CASSLSMVKLFF. CDR3 nucleotides: TGTGCCAGCAGCTTATCAATGGTAAAACTGTTTTTT.

This chain joins TRBV2 and TRBJ1-6, with D unresolved. The CDR3 is 15 residues long. V was cut by 2 bases and J by 10 bases, with 15 bases left in between. Germline V gives CDR1 SNHLY, CDR2 FYNNEI. CDR3 DNA: TGTGCCAGCAGTGAACGGGCAGTTCGAAGGTCACCCCTCCACTTT. It translates to CASSERAVRRSPLHF. The variable domain in full, with the rest retrieved from reference TRBV2 and TRBJ1-6, is EPEVTQTPSHQVTQMGQEVILRCVPISNHLYFYWYRQILGQKVEFLVSFYNNEISEKSEIFDDQFSVERPDGSNFTLKIRSTKLEDSAMYFCASSERAVRRSPLHFGNGTRLTVT.

Many counts were recorded for this clonotype. V is TRBV20-1 and J is TRBJ2-1; D is ambiguous. V was cut by 5 bases and J by 2 bases, with 13 bases left in between. Germline V CDR1 and CDR2: DFQATT, SNEGSKA (reference sequence). This CDR3 has 14 amino acids. The CDR3 sequence is CSARSGVPYNEQFF. Here the CDR3 DNA reads TGCAGTGCTCGCTCGGGTGTACCCTACAATGAGCAGTTCTTC.

The chain uses TRBV10-2 and TRBJ1-1; 7 positions match TRBD1. This CDR3 is 14 amino acids long. V dropped 6 bases and J dropped 1; count of bases not matched to a gene: 5. Germline CDR1 and CDR2: WSHSY and SAAADI. CDR3 sequence: CASRMGQTNTEAFF. In nucleotides, the CDR3 is TGCGCCAGCAGGATGGGACAGACGAACACTGAAGCTTTCTTT.

V gene TRBV7-6 combines with J gene TRBJ1-2; D remains unclear. The CDR3 contains 14 residues. V lost 3 bases, J lost 3 bases, and 11 bases lay in between. In germline, CDR1 is SGHVS, CDR2 FNYEAQ. The CDR3 bases are TGTGCCAGCAGCTTGCCTTACGGGGACTATGGCTACACCTTC. Translation: CASSLPYGDYGYTF.

This clonotype was detected only a few times. The chain joins TRBV20-1 to TRBJ1-1, with D possibly being TRBD1 (5 bases). The CDR3 covers 14 residues. CDR1 is DFQATT and CDR2 is SNEGSKA in the germline V gene (reference sequence). Trimming left V 2 bases short and J 6 bases short, with 16 bases between. Here the CDR3 reads CSARIVGAGSEAFF. Here the CDR3 DNA reads TGCAGTGCTAGAATTGTAGGGGCAGGGTCTGAAGCTTTCTTT.